The T cell receptor beta chain under discussion was sequenced for a study of blood T cell repertoires in COVID-19. V lost 2 bases to trimming and J lost 2 bases; unmatched junction nucleotides: 6. CDR1 is SGHTA and CDR2 is FQGTGA in the germline V gene. This CDR3 spans 17 amino acids. In the source study's methods: Scientists estimated how many nucleated cells there were by amplifying reference gene primers. Profiled with immunoSEQ multiplex PCR; TCRdb holds only in-frame clones, not every one. V, J and clone size reflect that table, while D and trimming were determined from the DNA. The sample lists some 45,000 clones; roughly 89% were seen once.

Sequenced: peripheral blood. The V and J genes are TRBV7-3 and TRBJ2-2; 9 bases agree with TRBD2. The clonotype comes from a man in his fifties or sixties with active COVID-19. The CDR3 loop reads CASSLAAGGVNTGELFF. The CDR3, as DNA: TGTGCCAGCAGCTTAGCAGCGGGAGGCGTTAACACCGGGGAGCTGTTTTTT.